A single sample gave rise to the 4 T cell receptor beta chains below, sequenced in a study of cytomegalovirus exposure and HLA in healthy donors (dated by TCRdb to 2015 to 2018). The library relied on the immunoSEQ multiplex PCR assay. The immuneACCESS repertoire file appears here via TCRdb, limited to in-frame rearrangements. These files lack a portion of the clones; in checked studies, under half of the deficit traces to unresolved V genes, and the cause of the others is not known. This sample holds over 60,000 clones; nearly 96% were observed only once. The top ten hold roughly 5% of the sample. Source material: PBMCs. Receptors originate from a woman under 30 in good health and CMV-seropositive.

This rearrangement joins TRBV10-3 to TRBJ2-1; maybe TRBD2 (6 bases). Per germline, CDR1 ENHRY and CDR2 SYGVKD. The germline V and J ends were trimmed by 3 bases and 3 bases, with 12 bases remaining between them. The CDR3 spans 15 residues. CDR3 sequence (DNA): TGTGCCATCAGTGACAGGGAGGTCGGCTACAATGAGCAGTTCTTC. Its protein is CAISDREVGYNEQFF.

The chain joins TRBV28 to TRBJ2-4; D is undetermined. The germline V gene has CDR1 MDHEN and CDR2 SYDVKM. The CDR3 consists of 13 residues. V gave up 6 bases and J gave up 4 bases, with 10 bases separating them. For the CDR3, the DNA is TGTGCCAGCAGCAACGATCGGAAAAACATTCAGTACTTC. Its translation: CASSNDRKNIQYF.

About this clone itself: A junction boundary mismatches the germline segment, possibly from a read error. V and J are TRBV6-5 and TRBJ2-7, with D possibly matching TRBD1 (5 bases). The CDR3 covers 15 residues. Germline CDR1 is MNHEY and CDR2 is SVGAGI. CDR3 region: CASSYSTDPTYEQYF. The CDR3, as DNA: TGTGCCAGCAGCTACTCGACAGACCCGACCTACGAGCAGTACTTC.

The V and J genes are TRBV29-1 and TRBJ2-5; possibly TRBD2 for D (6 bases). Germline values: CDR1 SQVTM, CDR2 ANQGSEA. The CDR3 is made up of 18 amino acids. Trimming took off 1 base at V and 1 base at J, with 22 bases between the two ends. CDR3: CSVEGHVRRGYPQETQYF. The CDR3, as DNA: TGCAGCGTTGAAGGACACGTCAGGAGGGGATACCCCCAAGAGACCCAGTACTTC.